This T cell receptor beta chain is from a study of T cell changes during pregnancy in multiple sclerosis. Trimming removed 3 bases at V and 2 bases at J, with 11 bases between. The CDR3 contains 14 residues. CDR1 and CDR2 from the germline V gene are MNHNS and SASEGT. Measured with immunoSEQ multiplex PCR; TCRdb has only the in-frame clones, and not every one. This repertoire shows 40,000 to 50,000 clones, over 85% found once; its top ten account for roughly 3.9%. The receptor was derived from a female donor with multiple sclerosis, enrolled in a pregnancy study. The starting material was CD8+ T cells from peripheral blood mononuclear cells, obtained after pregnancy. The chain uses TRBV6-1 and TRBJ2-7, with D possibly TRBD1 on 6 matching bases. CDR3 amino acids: CASSDRQDAYEQYF. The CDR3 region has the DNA TGTGCCAGCAGTGACCGACAGGACGCCTACGAGCAGTACTTC.